This T cell receptor beta chain was recovered during a study of OX40 agonist ivuxolimab in advanced cancers. In terms of the full investigation: The costimulatory receptor OX40 (CD134) was targeted by ivuxolimab, a fully human IgG2 agonistic monoclonal antibody. Prior anti-PD-1, anti-PD-L1 or anti-CTLA-4 therapy was permitted, and checkpoint inhibitors had been received by about two fifths of dose-escalation patients. Three dose-escalation patients achieved partial responses, one with hepatocellular carcinoma and two with cutaneous melanoma. The monotherapy dose-escalation portion (N of about 50 patients) of the phase I ivuxolimab trial is reported in the paper. The point of sequencing TCRbeta in the periphery was to test whether ivuxolimab changed TCR sequence diversity and drove clonal T-cell expansion. Of the roughly 50 dose-escalation patients, hepatocellular carcinoma was present in some 19, melanoma in around 15, renal cell carcinoma in 9 and head and neck cancer in 9. In the dose-escalation cohort, 70% to 90% of patients were male, and the mean age was 60 years with a range of roughly 20 to 79. Intravenous ivuxolimab was administered to patients every 2 weeks at six dose levels: 0.01, 0.1, 0.3, 1.5, 3 and 10 mg/kg. Beyond this particular receptor, the publication reports: The antigen specificity of the peripheral T cells that underwent clonal expansion was not determined. At doses from 0.1 to 3.0 mg/kg, clonal expansion was seen in both CD4+ and CD8+ blood T cells between baseline and week 6. Low levels of normalized T-cell clonal expansion were also seen in some patients who did not respond. In the 0.1-3.0 mg/kg groups, partial responders had among the lowest normalized peripheral clonal expansion, particularly in CD8+ T cells. After ivuxolimab, CD8+ T cells had more expanded clones than CD4+ T cells on average.

Patients with a history of autoimmune disease or receiving systemic immunosuppression were excluded from the trial. In every dose cohort, peripheral blood was drawn for TCR sequencing at baseline, cycle 4 day 1, and cycle 7 day 1. Samples came from an open-label, multicenter, first-in-human phase I dose-escalation trial of ivuxolimab. Adults with locally advanced or metastatic melanoma, renal cell, hepatocellular, or head and neck squamous cell carcinoma were enrolled in the trial. Before TCR sequencing, CD4+ and CD8+ T cells were separately sorted from peripheral blood. V drops 5 bases and J drops 2 bases, leaving 16 bases in between. For CDR1 and CDR2, the germline V gene lists SGHNT and YENEEA. The CDR3 runs 16 amino acids, cysteine and phenylalanine included. This entry keeps only the CDR3 DNA: 48 bases, framed from base 1. This clone was detected once. The target of this receptor is not known. No base quality values were provided; no much bigger clone lies one nucleotide off.

Genomic DNA was extracted from sorted cells for sequencing of the TCRbeta CDR3 region. The immunoSEQ Assay was used to sequence the TCRbeta CDR3 regions. Entries here come from immuneACCESS through TCRdb and include only in-frame sequences with V and J called. Some clones fail to appear in such tables; in the studies checked, an unresolved V gene covers under half of the shortfall, and the cause of the remainder is unknown. Recorded for this sample are 30,000 to 40,000 clones; roughly 83% of them occurred a single time. The ten largest make up roughly 19% of the sample. Sequenced here: CD4+ or CD8+ T cells sorted from blood, sampled in a trial of the OX40 agonist ivuxolimab. The sequence joins TRBV11-3 to TRBJ1-5; possibly the D gene is TRBD1, per 5 matching bases. The TCR sequence derives from an adult with an advanced solid tumor such as melanoma, head and neck, liver or kidney cancer. The DNA sequence is as follows: TGTGCCAGCAGCAAACCCGCGAAAGGGGGCAATCAGCCCCAGCATTTT. Protein translation: CASSKPAKGGNQPQHF.